These 15 T cell receptor beta chains were sequenced from one sample in a study of tissue T cells after allogeneic stem cell transplantation. Sequencing was performed with immunoSEQ multiplex PCR; in TCRdb, only in-frame clones are kept and a portion is missing. The sample lists 7,500 to 9,000 clones, nearly 45% occurring once. Time point described: mouse harvest day 7 after allogeneic transplant. The graft held 10^6 splenic CD5+ T cells and 10^7 T-cell-depleted bone marrow cells. Source material: skin. These receptor sequences come from a female BALB/c mouse given C57BL/6 T cells with graft-versus-host disease after an allogeneic hematopoietic cell transplant.

This clone has a handful of counts. The genes are named according to mouse. The read gets to within 1 residue of the CDR3 end, and the germline J gene fills in the rest. The chain recombines TRBV26 with TRBJ1-4, with TRBD1 matching over 7 bases. Trimming removed 4 bases from V and 0 bases from J; junction bases left unmatched: 2. This CDR3 is 15 amino acids long. Germline values: CDR1 KGHPV, CDR2 FQNQEV (reference sequence). The sequenced part of the CDR3 DNA is TGTGCCAGCAGTCGACAGGGAATTTCCAACGAAAGATTATTT. Amino acids: CASSRQGISNERLF. The CDR3 in its entirety is CASSRQGISNERLFF. The complete variable domain, with remaining parts taken from reference TRBV26 and TRBJ1-4, reads NSKVIQTPRYLVKGQGQKAKMRCIPEKGHPVVFWYQQNKNNEFKFLINFQNQEVLQQIDMTEKRFSAECPSNSPCSLEIQSSEAGDSALYLCASSRQGISNERLFFGHGTKLSVL.

For this clone: The gene names given are mouse names. Read sequence stops 1 residue before the CDR3 end, and the germline J gene provides the missing end. This chain connects TRBV23 to TRBJ2-3; the table's D gene call, TRBD2, was not cross checked with the DNA. Germline V gives CDR1 KGHTA, CDR2 FQNQQP. The CDR3 extends over 15 amino acids. The CDR3 reads CSSSPTGVVAETLYF. CDR3 bases read: TGCTCCAGCAGTCCGACTGGGGTTGTTGCAGAAACGCTGTAT.

This clone is a singleton in its sample. Gene names refer to mouse genes. The read comes to an end 1 residue before the CDR3 does, leaving the germline J gene to fill in the end. The chain couples TRBV3 to TRBJ1-5; 10 nucleotides match TRBD1. Germline V gene sequence: CDR1 SNHLY, CDR2 FYNGKV (reference sequence). Trimming took 3 bases from V and 7 from J; bases not matched to a gene: 0. The CDR3 covers 13 residues. The sequenced CDR3 bases are TGTGCCAGCAGCTTGGGACAGGGGCAGGCTCCGCTT. Protein: CASSLGQGQAPL. The CDR3 in full is CASSLGQGQAPLF.

This clone has just a few counts. Mouse gene names and germline throughout. The read falls 1 residue short of the CDR3 end, and the missing part is taken from the germline J gene. This chain joins TRBV26 and TRBJ2-7, with TRBD1 as a possible D gene (6 bases). This CDR3 contains 13 residues. Trimming took 6 bases from V and 4 from J, leaving 13 bases between them. Per the germline V gene, CDR1 is KGHPV and CDR2 is FQNQEV (reference sequence). CDR3 bases read: TGTGCCAGCAGGCCGGGACATCCTTATGAACAGTAC. Residues: CASRPGHPYEQY. The entire CDR3 is CASRPGHPYEQYF. Looking up the rest from reference TRBV26 and TRBJ2-7 gives the full variable domain: NSKVIQTPRYLVKGQGQKAKMRCIPEKGHPVVFWYQQNKNNEFKFLINFQNQEVLQQIDMTEKRFSAECPSNSPCSLEIQSSEAGDSALYLCASRPGHPYEQYFGPGTRLTVL.

About this clone: The gene symbols are mouse symbols. The read is 1 residue too short to cover the CDR3 end, so that end is filled in from the germline J gene. This chain uses TRBV13-2 with TRBJ1-1; 8 bases match TRBD1. V lost 0 bases to trimming and J lost 3 bases; unmatched junction nucleotides: 1. Germline CDR1 and CDR2: NNHNN and SYGAGS (reference sequence). This CDR3 region has 14 residues. CDR3 DNA (partial): TGTGCCAGCGGTGATGTGACAGGGGACACAGAAGTCTTC. It encodes CASGDVTGDTEVF. The entire CDR3 is CASGDVTGDTEVFF.

In regard to this clone: Mouse names are used for the genes. The missing CDR3 end, 1 residue past where the read stops, is filled in from the germline J gene. V and J are TRBV26 and TRBJ2-1; the match to TRBD2 covers 11 bases. Germline CDR1 reads KGHPV; CDR2 reads FQNQEV (reference sequence). The length of the CDR3 is 16 residues. After removal of 0 bases from V and 2 bases from J, the junction contained 0 bases not matched to a gene. CDR3 protein: CASSLSGLGDYAEQFF. The DNA read from the CDR3 is TGTGCCAGCAGTCTGTCGGGACTGGGGGACTATGCTGAGCAGTTC.

This clone was recorded once. Here the gene names and germline are mouse. The read finishes 1 residue shy of the CDR3 end, and the germline J gene is used to complete it. This chain links TRBV12-1 with TRBJ2-5; D possibly corresponds to TRBD2 (5 bases). This CDR3 spans 13 amino acids. The V end lost 1 base, the J end lost 2 bases, and 6 bases lay between the germline ends. The germline CDR1 and CDR2 sequences are SGHSN and HYEKVE. The CDR3 bases that were read are TGTGCCAGCTCTCTTCTGGGCCAAGACACCCAGTAC. Its translation: CASSLLGQDTQY. The complete CDR3 protein is CASSLLGQDTQYF.

The sample holds a few counts of this clone. Gene names follow the mouse nomenclature. The sequenced fragment ends 1 residue before the CDR3 boundary, so the rest is inferred from the germline J gene. The J gene is TRBJ2-7, the V gene TRBV3; TRBD2 agrees at 7 bases. Germline V gene data show CDR1 as SNHLY and CDR2 as FYNGKV (reference sequence). The CDR3 sequence is 13 residues long. The V segment lost 5 bases and the J segment 3 bases; nucleotides outside the gene matches: 4. The part of the CDR3 DNA that was read is TGTGCCAGCAGCCTCCTGGGGGACTATGAACAGTAC. Translating gives CASSLLGDYEQY. The entire CDR3 reads CASSLLGDYEQYF.

In regard to this clone: Gene and germline names: mouse. The read stops 1 residue short of the end of the CDR3; the missing end is completed from the germline J gene. This chain links TRBV16 with TRBJ2-2; D uncertain. Germline V gives CDR1 SGHSA, CDR2 FRNQAP. The CDR3 has 14 amino acids. The V end was cut by 3 bases, the J end by 0 bases, with 5 bases between. The sequenced CDR3 bases are TGTGCAAGCAGCTTGACACCAAACACCGGGCAGCTCTAC. Residues: CASSLTPNTGQLY. The full CDR3 protein reads CASSLTPNTGQLYF. Together with reference TRBV16 and TRBJ2-2, the CDR3 gives the full variable domain: NAGVIQTPRHKVTGKGQEATLWCEPISGHSAVFWYRQTIVQGLEFLTYFRNQAPIDDSGMPKERFSAQMPNQSHSTLKIQSTQPQDSAVYLCASSLTPNTGQLYFGEGSKLTVL.

Worth noting for this clone: Genes and germline are mouse. The read falls 1 residue short of the CDR3 end, and the missing part is taken from the germline J gene. The chain has TRBV26 and TRBJ2-7; 8 nucleotides align to TRBD2. CDR1 and CDR2 (germline): KGHPV, FQNQEV (reference sequence). The CDR3 is made up of 16 amino acids. J was trimmed by 1 base and V by 0 bases; bases with no gene match: 5. The DNA read from the CDR3 is TGTGCCAGCAGTCTGTCGTATCACTGGGGGTCCTATGAACAGTAC. Translation: CASSLSYHWGSYEQY. In full, the CDR3 is CASSLSYHWGSYEQYF.

This clone is deemed medium-sized. Gene names refer to mouse genes. The CDR3 extends 1 residue past the end of the read, so its final part is completed from the germline J gene. This rearrangement joins TRBV13-1 to TRBJ2-1, with D possibly being TRBD2 (5 bases). Germline CDR1 NSHNY, CDR2 SYGAGN. CDR3 size: 14 residues. V dropped 2 bases and J dropped 1 base, with 7 bases sitting between them. The sequenced part of the CDR3 DNA is TGTGCCAGCAGTGAGCGACTGAACTATGCTGAGCAGTTC. This codes for CASSERLNYAEQF. The whole CDR3 region reads CASSERLNYAEQFF.

Worth noting for this clone: Gene names refer to mouse genes. The CDR3 end falls 1 residue outside the read, so it is completed with the germline J gene. This sequence joins TRBV4 and TRBJ2-3; 11 positions agree with TRBD2. The CDR3 is 16 residues long. Unmatched junction bases numbered 5, after V lost 5 bases and J lost 1 base. Per the germline V gene, CDR1 is LGHDT and CDR2 is YNNKQL (reference sequence). The CDR3 protein is CASSLGLGGRAETLYF. The sequenced part of the CDR3 DNA is TGTGCCAGCAGCCTCGGACTGGGGGGACGTGCAGAAACGCTGTAT.

About this clone: Mouse names are used for the genes. Read sequence stops 1 residue before the CDR3 end, and the germline J gene provides the missing end. This sequence joins TRBV29 and TRBJ2-7; no definite D call. Germline V gene data show CDR1 as MSHET and CDR2 as SYDVDS. Trimming pared 4 bases from V and 7 bases from J, leaving 11 bases between. The CDR3 spans 12 residues. This CDR3 reads CASSSSVREQYF. The covered CDR3 bases are TGTGCTAGCAGTTCCTCGGTCCGAGAACAGTAC. Full variable domain (remainder filled in from reference TRBV29 and TRBJ2-7): DMKVTQMPRYLIKRMGENVLLECGQDMSHETMYWYRQDPGLGLQLIYISYDVDSNSEGDIPKGYRVSRKKREHFSLILDSAKTNQTSVYFCASSSSVREQYFGPGTRLTVL.

Comment on this clone: The genes are named according to mouse. The CDR3 goes on 1 residue after the read ends, and that part is filled in from the germline J gene. The chain recombines TRBV24 with TRBJ1-3; 8 nucleotides match TRBD1. Germline V lookup: CDR1 KGHTA, CDR2 FRNEEI. After removal of 2 bases from V and 0 bases from J, the junction contained 0 bases not matched to a gene. CDR3 length equals 15 residues. Partial CDR3 DNA: TGTGCCAGCAGTCTGGGACAGGGTTCTGGAAATACGCTCTAT. Protein: CASSLGQGSGNTLY. The whole CDR3 protein reads CASSLGQGSGNTLYF.

To note about this clone: The gene names given are mouse names. The CDR3 extends 1 residue past the end of the read, so its final part is completed from the germline J gene. The rearrangement uses TRBV26 and TRBJ1-1; 9 bases are shared with TRBD1. Germline trimming cut 4 bases from V and 3 bases from J; bases unmatched to any gene: 3. CDR1 is KGHPV and CDR2 is FQNQEV in the germline V gene (reference sequence). This CDR3 is built from 14 residues. CDR3 amino acids: CASSPTGGDTEVFF. Incomplete CDR3 DNA: TGTGCCAGCAGTCCGACAGGGGGTGACACAGAAGTCTTC.